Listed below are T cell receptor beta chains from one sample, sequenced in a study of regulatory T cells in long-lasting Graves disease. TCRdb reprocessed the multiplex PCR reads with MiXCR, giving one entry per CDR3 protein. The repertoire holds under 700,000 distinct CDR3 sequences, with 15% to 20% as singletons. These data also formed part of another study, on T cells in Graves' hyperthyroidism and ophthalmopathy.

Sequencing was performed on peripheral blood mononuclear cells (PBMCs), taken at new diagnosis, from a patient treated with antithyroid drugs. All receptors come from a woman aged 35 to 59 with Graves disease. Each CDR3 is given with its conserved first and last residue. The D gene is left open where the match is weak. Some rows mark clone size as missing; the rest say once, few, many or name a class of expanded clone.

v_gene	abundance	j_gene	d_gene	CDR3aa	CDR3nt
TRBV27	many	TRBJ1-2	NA	CASRVGYNYGYTF	TGTGCCAGCCGAGTAGGGTATAACTATGGCTACACCTTC
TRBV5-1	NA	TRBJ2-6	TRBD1	CASSQGQGSLSGANVLTF	TGCGCCAGCAGCCAAGGACAGGGGTCTCTCTCTGGGGCCAACGTCCTGACTTTC
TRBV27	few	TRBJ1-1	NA	CASSFGAGLLMNTEAFF	TGTGCCAGCAGTTTTGGGGCCGGCCTCCTCATGAACACTGAAGCTTTCTTT
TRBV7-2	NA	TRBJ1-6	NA	CASRLSRVGSPLHF	TGTGCCAGCAGATTAAGCAGGGTAGGGTCACCCCTCCACTTT
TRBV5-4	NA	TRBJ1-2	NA	CASSLAADSHYGYTF	TGTGCCAGCAGCTTGGCCGCCGACAGCCACTATGGCTACACCTTC
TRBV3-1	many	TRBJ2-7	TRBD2	CASSLSGGRGYEQYF	TGTGCCAGCAGCCTTAGCGGGGGACGCGGTTACGAGCAGTACTTC
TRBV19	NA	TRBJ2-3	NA	CASRTDADTQYF	TGTGCCAGCAGGACAGACGCAGATACGCAGTATTTT
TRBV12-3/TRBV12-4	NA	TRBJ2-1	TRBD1	CASSFGTGYEQFF	TGTGCCAGCAGTTTCGGGACAGGGTATGAGCAGTTCTTC
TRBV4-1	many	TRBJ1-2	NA	CASSQRGEYYGYTF	TGCGCCAGCAGCCAGCGCGGAGAGTACTATGGCTACACCTTC
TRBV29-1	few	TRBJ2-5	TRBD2	CSVDGAGGGKTQYF	TGCAGCGTTGACGGCGCGGGGGGCGGGAAGACCCAGTACTTC
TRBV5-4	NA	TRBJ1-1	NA	CASSSRGGVPINTEAFF	TGTGCCAGCAGCTCGAGGGGGGGAGTACCCATTAACACTGAAGCTTTCTTT
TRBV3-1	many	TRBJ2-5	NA	CASSHQSADQYF	TGTGCCAGCAGCCATCAATCGGCGGATCAGTACTTC
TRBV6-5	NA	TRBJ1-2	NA	CASSYSPKGGYTF	TGTGCCAGCAGTTACAGTCCAAAGGGTGGCTACACCTTC
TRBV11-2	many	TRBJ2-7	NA	CASSPRRLGEQYF	TGTGCCAGCAGCCCCCGGAGGCTAGGTGAGCAGTACTTC
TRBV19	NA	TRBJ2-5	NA	CASSRGGRARETQYF	TGTGCCAGTAGTAGGGGTGGCCGAGCCCGGGAGACCCAGTACTTC
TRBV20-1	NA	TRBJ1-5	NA	CSARAQAAQHF	TGCAGTGCTAGAGCACAGGCCGCCCAGCATTTT
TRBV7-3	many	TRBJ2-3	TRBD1	CASSQGGPTDTQYF	TGTGCCAGCAGCCAAGGGGGCCCAACAGATACGCAGTATTTT
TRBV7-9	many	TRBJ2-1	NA	CASSLRQAYYNEQFF	TGTGCCAGCAGCTTACGGCAAGCCTACTACAATGAGCAGTTCTTC
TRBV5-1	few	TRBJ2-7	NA	CASAAESYEQYF	TGCGCCAGCGCAGCGGAGTCCTACGAGCAGTACTTC
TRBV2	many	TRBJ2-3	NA	CASSGGQRGLDTQYF	TGTGCCAGCAGTGGGGGTCAGCGAGGATTAGATACGCAGTATTTT
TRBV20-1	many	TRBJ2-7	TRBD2	CSGRLADGYEQYF	TGCAGTGGCCGACTAGCGGATGGGTACGAGCAGTACTTC
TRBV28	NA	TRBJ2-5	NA	CASSTPGAFETQYF	TGTGCCAGCAGCACCCCGGGGGCGTTTGAGACCCAGTACTTC
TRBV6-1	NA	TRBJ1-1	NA	CASSERVQGETEAFF	TGTGCCAGCAGTGAAAGGGTACAGGGAGAGACTGAAGCTTTCTTT
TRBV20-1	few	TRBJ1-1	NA	CSALRANMNTEAFF	TGCAGTGCTCTCCGCGCCAATATGAACACTGAAGCTTTCTTT
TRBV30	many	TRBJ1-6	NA	CALSKPFTGLGYSPLHF	TGTGCCTTATCGAAGCCCTTCACAGGGTTGGGGTATTCACCCCTCCACTTT
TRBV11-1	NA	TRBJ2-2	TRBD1	CASSQGQAGAGDLFF	TGTGCCAGCAGCCAAGGACAGGCTGGGGCCGGGGATCTGTTTTTT
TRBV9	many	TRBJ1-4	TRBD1	CASSVTGAREKLFF	TGTGCCAGCAGCGTGACAGGGGCTAGGGAAAAACTGTTTTTT
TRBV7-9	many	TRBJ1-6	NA	CASSSYSPLHF	TGTGCCAGCAGCTCTTATTCACCCCTCCACTTT
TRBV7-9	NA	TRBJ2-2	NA	CASSGQKNTGELFF	TGTGCCAGCAGCGGACAGAAGAACACCGGGGAGCTGTTTTTT
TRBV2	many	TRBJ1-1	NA	CASSKQMGMNTEAFF	TGTGCCAGCAGCAAGCAGATGGGGATGAACACTGAAGCTTTCTTT
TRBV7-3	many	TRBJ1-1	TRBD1	CASSQGTGGTEAFF	TGTGCCAGCAGCCAGGGAACAGGGGGTACTGAAGCTTTCTTT
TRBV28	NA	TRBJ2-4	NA	CASSSTGRKIQYF	TGTGCCAGCAGCTCTACAGGGAGGAAAATTCAGTACTTC
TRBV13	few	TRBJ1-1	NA	CASSIKENTEAFF	TGTGCCAGCAGCATAAAAGAGAACACTGAAGCTTTCTTT
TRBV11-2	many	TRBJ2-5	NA	CASSPALEWGVLGETQYF	TGTGCCAGCAGCCCCGCTTTAGAATGGGGAGTGTTGGGAGAGACCCAGTACTTC
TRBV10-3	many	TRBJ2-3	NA	CAIQAETDTQYF	TGTGCCATCCAAGCGGAGACAGATACGCAGTATTTT
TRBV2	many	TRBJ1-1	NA	CASLRGNEAFF	TGTGCCTCTCTACGAGGGAATGAAGCTTTCTTT
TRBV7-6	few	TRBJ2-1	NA	CASSLEVLRGRKANNEQFF	TGTGCCAGCAGCTTAGAAGTATTAAGGGGGAGGAAGGCCAACAATGAGCAGTTCTTC
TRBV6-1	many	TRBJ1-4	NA	CASTPGWANEKLFF	TGTGCCAGCACTCCCGGGTGGGCGAATGAAAAACTGTTTTTT
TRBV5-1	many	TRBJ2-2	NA	CASSLSQNGELFF	TGCGCCAGCAGCTTGTCACAGAACGGGGAGCTGTTTTTT
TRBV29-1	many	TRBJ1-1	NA	CSVDGSLWSTEAFF	TGCAGCGTTGACGGCAGTCTTTGGAGCACTGAAGCTTTCTTT
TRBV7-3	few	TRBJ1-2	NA	CASSLVGGETYGYTF	TGTGCCAGCAGCTTAGTGGGGGGTGAAACCTATGGCTACACCTTC
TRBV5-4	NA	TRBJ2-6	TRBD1	CASSLGTGGSGANVLTF	TGTGCCAGCAGCTTAGGGACAGGGGGTTCCGGGGCCAACGTCCTGACTTTC
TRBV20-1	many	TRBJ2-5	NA	CSAPQGGETQYF	TGCAGTGCCCCACAGGGAGGGGAGACCCAGTACTTC
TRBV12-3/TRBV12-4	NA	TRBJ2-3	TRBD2	CASSLTSGGNTQYF	TGTGCCAGCAGCCTGACTAGCGGGGGAAATACGCAGTATTTT
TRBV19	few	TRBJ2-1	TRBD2	CASSRTSGGFNEQFF	TGTGCCAGTAGTAGAACTAGCGGGGGCTTCAATGAGCAGTTCTTC
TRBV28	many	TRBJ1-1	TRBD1	CASSFPRQGSAFF	TGTGCCAGCAGTTTTCCTAGACAGGGTTCGGCTTTCTTT
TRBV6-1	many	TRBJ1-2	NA	CASSEAVQANYGYTF	TGTGCCAGCAGTGAGGCAGTCCAAGCTAACTATGGCTACACCTTC
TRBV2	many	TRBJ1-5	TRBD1	CASSGDRGNQPQHF	TGTGCCAGCAGTGGGGACAGGGGCAATCAGCCCCAGCATTTT
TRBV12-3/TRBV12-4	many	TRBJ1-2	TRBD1	CASRASGGNYGYTF	TGTGCCAGCAGAGCCTCAGGGGGCAACTATGGCTACACCTTC